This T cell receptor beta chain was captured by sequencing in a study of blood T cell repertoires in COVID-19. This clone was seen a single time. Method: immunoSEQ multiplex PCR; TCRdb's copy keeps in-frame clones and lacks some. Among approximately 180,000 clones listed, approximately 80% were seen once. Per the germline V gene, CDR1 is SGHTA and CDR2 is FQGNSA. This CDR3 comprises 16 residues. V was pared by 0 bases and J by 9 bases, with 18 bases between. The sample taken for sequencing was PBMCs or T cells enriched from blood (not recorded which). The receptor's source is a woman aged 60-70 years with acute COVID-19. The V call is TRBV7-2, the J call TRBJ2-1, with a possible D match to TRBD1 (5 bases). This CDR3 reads CASSLARVPTTVEQFF. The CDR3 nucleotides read TGTGCCAGCAGCTTAGCCAGGGTACCTACTACGGTTGAGCAGTTCTTC.